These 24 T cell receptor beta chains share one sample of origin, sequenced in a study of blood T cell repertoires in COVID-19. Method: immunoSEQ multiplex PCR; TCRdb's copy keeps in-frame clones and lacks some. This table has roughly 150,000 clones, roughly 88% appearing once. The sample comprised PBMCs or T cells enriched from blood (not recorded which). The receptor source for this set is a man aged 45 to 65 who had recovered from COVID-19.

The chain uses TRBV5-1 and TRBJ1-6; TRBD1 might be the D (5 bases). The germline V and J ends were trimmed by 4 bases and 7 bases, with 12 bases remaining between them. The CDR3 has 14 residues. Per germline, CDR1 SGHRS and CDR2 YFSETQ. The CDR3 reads CASSGGLTNSPLHF. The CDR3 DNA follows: TGCGCCAGCAGCGGGGGACTGACAAATTCACCCCTCCACTTT. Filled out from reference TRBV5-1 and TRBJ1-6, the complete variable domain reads KAGVTQTPRYLIKTRGQQVTLSCSPISGHRSVSWYQQTPGQGLQFLFEYFSETQRNKGNFPGRFSGRQFSNSRSEMNVSTLELGDSALYLCASSGGLTNSPLHFGNGTRLTVT.

CDR3 sequence: CASSLGHRSNQPQHF. The DNA for the CDR3 is TGCGCCAGCAGCTTGGGACACCGTAGCAATCAGCCCCAGCATTTT. The chain combines TRBV5-1 with TRBJ1-5; D is uncertain. Per germline, CDR1 SGHRS and CDR2 YFSETQ. This CDR3 comprises 15 residues. Trimming removed 0 bases from V and 0 bases from J, with 7 bases in between. The full variable domain, completed using reference TRBV5-1 and TRBJ1-5, is KAGVTQTPRYLIKTRGQQVTLSCSPISGHRSVSWYQQTPGQGLQFLFEYFSETQRNKGNFPGRFSGRQFSNSRSEMNVSTLELGDSALYLCASSLGHRSNQPQHFGDGTRLSIL.

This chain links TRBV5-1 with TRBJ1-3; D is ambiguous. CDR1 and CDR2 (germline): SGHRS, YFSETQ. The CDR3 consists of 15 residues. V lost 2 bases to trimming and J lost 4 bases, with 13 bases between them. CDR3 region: CASSLNDNRGNTIYF. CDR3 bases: TGCGCCAGCAGCTTAAATGATAACCGGGGAAACACCATATATTTT. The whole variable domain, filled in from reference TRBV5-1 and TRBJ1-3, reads KAGVTQTPRYLIKTRGQQVTLSCSPISGHRSVSWYQQTPGQGLQFLFEYFSETQRNKGNFPGRFSGRQFSNSRSEMNVSTLELGDSALYLCASSLNDNRGNTIYFGEGSWLTVV.

CDR3 sequence reads: CASSQQANQPQHF. Here the CDR3 DNA reads TGTGCCAGCAGCCAACAGGCCAATCAGCCCCAGCATTTT. The genes are TRBV12-3 or TRBV12-4 and TRBJ1-5; D possibly corresponds to TRBD1 (5 bases). Trimming took 6 bases from V and 3 from J, leaving 9 bases between them. The CDR3 totals 13 residues.

The CDR3 sequence is CASSSQGGSNEKLFF. As DNA, the CDR3 is TGTGCCAGCAGCAGCCAGGGTGGCTCTAATGAAAAACTGTTTTTT. V gene TRBV5-4 combines with J gene TRBJ1-4, with a weak D call TRBD1 (5 bases). The CDR3 length is 15 residues. Germline lookup yields CDR1 SGHNT and CDR2 YYREEE (reference sequence). The ends were cut back, 4 bases at V and 3 bases at J, with 13 bases in the middle. The full variable domain, in which reference TRBV5-4 and TRBJ1-4 provide the parts outside the CDR3, is ETGVTQSPTHLIKTRGQQVTLRCSSQSGHNTVSWYQQALGQGPQFIFQYYREEENGRGNFPPRFSGLQFPNYSSELNVNALELDDSALYLCASSSQGGSNEKLFFGSGTQLSVL.

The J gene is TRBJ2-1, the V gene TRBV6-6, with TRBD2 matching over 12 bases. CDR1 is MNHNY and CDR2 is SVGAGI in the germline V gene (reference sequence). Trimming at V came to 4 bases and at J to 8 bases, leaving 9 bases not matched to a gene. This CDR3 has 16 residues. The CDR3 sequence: CASSFNPSGRAHEQFF. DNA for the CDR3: TGTGCCAGCAGTTTCAATCCTAGCGGGAGGGCCCATGAGCAGTTCTTC.

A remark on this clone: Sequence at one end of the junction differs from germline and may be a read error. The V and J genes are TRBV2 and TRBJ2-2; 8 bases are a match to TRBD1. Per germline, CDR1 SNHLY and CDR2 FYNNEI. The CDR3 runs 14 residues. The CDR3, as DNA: TGTGCCGGCAGGGGGCAGGTTAACACCGGGGAGCTGTTTTTT. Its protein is CAGRGQVNTGELFF.

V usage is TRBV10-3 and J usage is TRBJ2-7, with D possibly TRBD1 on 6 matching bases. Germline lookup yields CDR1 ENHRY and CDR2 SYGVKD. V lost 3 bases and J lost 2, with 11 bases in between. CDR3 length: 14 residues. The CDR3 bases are TGTGCCATCAGTGAAGGGGGTTCAACCTACGAGCAGTACTTC. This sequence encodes CAISEGGSTYEQYF.

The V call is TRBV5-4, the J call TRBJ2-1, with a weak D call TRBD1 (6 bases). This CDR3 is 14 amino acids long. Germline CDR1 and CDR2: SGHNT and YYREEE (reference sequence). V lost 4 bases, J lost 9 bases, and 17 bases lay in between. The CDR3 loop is CASSNPLVGGEQFF. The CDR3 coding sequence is TGTGCCAGCAGCAATCCCCTCGTAGGGGGTGAGCAGTTCTTC.

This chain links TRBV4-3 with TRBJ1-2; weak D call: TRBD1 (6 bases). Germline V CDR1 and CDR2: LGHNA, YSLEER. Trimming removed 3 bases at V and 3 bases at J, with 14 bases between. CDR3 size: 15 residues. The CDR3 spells CASSQITGTHYGYTF. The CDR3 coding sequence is TGCGCCAGCAGCCAGATAACAGGGACGCACTATGGCTACACCTTC.

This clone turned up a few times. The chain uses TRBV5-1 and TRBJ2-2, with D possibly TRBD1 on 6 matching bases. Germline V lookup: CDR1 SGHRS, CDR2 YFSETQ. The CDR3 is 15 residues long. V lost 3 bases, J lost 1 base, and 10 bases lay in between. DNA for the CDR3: TGCGCCAGCAGCTCCGGACAGCGGAACACCGGGGAGCTGTTTTTT. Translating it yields CASSSGQRNTGELFF.

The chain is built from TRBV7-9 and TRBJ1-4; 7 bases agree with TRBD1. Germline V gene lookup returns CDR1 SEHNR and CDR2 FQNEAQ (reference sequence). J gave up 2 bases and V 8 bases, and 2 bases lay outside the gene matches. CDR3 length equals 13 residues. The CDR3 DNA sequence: TGTGCCAGCCGACAGGGCACTAATGAAAAACTGTTTTTT. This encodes CASRQGTNEKLFF.

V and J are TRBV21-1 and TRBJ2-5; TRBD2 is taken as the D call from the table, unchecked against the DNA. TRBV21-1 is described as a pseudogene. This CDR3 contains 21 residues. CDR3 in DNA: TGTGCCAGCAGCAAAATAAAAGAGGAGGCCCCTCTAACCCCCAACCAAGAGACCCAGTACTTC. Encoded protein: CASSKIKEEAPLTPNQETQYF.

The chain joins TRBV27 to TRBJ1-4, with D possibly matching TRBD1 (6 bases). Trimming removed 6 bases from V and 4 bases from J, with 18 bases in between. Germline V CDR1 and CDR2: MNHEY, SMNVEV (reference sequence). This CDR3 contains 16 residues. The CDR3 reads CASSPLGGGFNEKLFF. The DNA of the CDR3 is TGTGCCAGCAGCCCGCTAGGGGGGGGATTTAATGAAAAACTGTTTTTT.

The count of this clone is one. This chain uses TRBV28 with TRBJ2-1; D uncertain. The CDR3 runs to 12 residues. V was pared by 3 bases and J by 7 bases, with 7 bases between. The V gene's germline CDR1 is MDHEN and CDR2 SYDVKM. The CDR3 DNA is TGTGCCAGCAGTTTTCTTCTGAATGAGCAGTTCTTC. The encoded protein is CASSFLLNEQFF.

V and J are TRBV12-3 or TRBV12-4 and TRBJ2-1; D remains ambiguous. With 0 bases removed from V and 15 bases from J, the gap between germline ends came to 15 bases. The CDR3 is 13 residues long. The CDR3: CASSLAPRSSAFF. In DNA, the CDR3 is TGTGCCAGCAGTTTAGCCCCCCGGTCGAGCGCGTTCTTC.

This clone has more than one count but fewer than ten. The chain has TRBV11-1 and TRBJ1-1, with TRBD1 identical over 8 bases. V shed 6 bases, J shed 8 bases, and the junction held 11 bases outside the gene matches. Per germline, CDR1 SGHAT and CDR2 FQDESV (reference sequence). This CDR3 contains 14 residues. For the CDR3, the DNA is TGTGCCAGCAGTCCGGACAGGGTAAACCCCGAAGCTTTCTTT. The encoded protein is CASSPDRVNPEAFF. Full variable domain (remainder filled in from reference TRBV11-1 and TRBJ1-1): EAEVAQSPRYKITEKSQAVAFWCDPISGHATLYWYRQILGQGPELLVQFQDESVVDDSQLPKDRFSAERLKGVDSTLKIQPAELGDSAMYLCASSPDRVNPEAFFGQGTRLTVV.

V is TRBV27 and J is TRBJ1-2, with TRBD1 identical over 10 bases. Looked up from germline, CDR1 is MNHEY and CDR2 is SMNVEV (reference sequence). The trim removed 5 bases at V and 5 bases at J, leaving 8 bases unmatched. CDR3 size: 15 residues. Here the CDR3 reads CASSRVGTGVYGYTF. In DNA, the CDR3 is TGTGCCAGCAGTCGCGTAGGGACAGGGGTTTATGGCTACACCTTC.

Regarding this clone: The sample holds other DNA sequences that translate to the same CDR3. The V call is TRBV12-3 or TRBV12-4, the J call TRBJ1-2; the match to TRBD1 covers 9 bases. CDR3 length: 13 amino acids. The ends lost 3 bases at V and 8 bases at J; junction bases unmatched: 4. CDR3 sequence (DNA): TGTGCCAGCAGTTTTGGACAGGGGAGAGGCTACACCTTC. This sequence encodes CASSFGQGRGYTF.

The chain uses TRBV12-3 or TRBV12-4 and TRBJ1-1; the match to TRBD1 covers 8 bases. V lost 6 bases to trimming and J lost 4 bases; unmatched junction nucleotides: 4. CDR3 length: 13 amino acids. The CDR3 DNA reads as TGTGCCAGCAGCCGAACAGGGGGCACTGAAGCTTTCTTT. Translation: CASSRTGGTEAFF.

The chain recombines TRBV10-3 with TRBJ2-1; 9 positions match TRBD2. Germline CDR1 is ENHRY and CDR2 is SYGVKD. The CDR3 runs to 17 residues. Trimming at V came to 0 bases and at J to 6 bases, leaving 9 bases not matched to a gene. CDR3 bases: TGTGCCATCAGTGAGTCGTGGGGTCTAGCGGGAATCAATGAGCAGTTCTTC. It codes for CAISESWGLAGINEQFF.

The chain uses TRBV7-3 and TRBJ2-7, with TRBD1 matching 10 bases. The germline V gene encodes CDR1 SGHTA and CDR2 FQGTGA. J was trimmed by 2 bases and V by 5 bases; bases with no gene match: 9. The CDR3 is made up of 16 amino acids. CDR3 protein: CASSPPPTGGTYEQYF. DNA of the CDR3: TGTGCCAGCAGCCCACCACCGACAGGGGGCACCTACGAGCAGTACTTC.

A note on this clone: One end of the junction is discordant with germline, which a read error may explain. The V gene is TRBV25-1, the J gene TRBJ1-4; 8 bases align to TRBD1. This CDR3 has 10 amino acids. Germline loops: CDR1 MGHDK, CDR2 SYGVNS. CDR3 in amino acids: CASIPGQEIF. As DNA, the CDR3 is TGTGCCAGCATCCCGGGACAGGAAATTTTT.

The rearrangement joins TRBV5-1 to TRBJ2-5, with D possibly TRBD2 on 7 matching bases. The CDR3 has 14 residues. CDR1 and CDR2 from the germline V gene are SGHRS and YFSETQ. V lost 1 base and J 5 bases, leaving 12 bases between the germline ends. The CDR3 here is CASSLRGGRETQYF. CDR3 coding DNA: TGCGCCAGCAGCTTGAGGGGGGGCCGGGAGACCCAGTACTTC.